One and the same sample provided the 30 T cell receptor beta chains below, sequenced in a study of blood T cells in healthy people across ages. Next came a second PCR, run for about 7 to 12 cycles, which used a sample-barcoded 5' primer along with a J-beta primer mix. TCRdb re-called the 5' RACE reads with MiXCR, one entry per CDR3 protein. The table has more than 650,000 distinct CDR3 sequences, roughly 53% seen once. The sequenced sample consisted of blood. Receptors were obtained from a man older than 75 in good health.

This clonotype has only a few counts. This chain uses TRBV25-1 with TRBJ1-3; D unresolved. V lost 3 bases and J lost 0, with 9 bases in between. The V gene's germline CDR1 is MGHDK and CDR2 SYGVNS. The CDR3 extends over 15 amino acids. CDR3 bases: TGTGCCAGCAGTGAGCCGTTACCCTCTGGAAACACCATATATTTT. Its translation is CASSEPLPSGNTIYF.

The genes are TRBV27 and TRBJ2-7; 9 positions match TRBD1. Germline CDR1 reads MNHEY; CDR2 reads SMNVEV (reference sequence). The CDR3 covers 14 residues. V shed 3 bases and J 2 bases; nucleotides not matched to a gene: 2. CDR3 region: CASSLNRGPYEQYF. The CDR3 DNA reads TGTGCCAGCAGTTTGAACAGGGGGCCCTACGAGCAGTACTTC.

The chain recombines TRBV12-3 or TRBV12-4 with TRBJ1-2; TRBD1 might be the D (5 bases). Between the trimmed V and J ends, which lost 4 bases and 4 bases, there was a span of 10 bases. The CDR3 is made up of 13 amino acids. CDR3 sequence: CASSWGGGYGYTF. The CDR3, as DNA: TGTGCCAGCAGTTGGGGGGGAGGCTATGGCTACACCTTC.

The chain employs TRBV6-2 or TRBV6-3 and TRBJ2-7; 12 bases align to TRBD2. The J segment lost 3 bases and the V segment lost 5 bases, leaving 5 bases of the junction unmatched. Germline CDR1 reads MNHEY; CDR2 reads SVGEGT. CDR3 length: 15 amino acids. CDR3 in DNA: TGTGCCAGCAGTCCGACTAGCGGGAGAATCTACGAGCAGTACTTC. This codes for CASSPTSGRIYEQYF.

The chain couples TRBV4-1 to TRBJ2-7; 8 bases line up with TRBD1. CDR1 and CDR2 from the germline V gene are MGHRA and YSYEKL. This CDR3 comprises 15 residues. J lost 2 bases, V lost 4 bases, and 7 bases had no gene match. The CDR3 spells CASSPPAGGPYEQYF. For the CDR3, the DNA is TGCGCCAGCAGCCCCCCCGCAGGGGGCCCCTACGAGCAGTACTTC.

The V gene is TRBV7-3, the J gene TRBJ1-1, with D tentatively TRBD1 (6 bases). The CDR3 consists of 13 residues. The germline V gene has CDR1 SGHTA and CDR2 FQGTGA. V was clipped by 10 bases and J by 1 base, with 13 bases between them. The CDR3 here is CATKRQENTEAFF. For the CDR3, the DNA is TGTGCCACAAAACGACAGGAGAACACTGAAGCTTTCTTT.

This clonotype was recorded once. The chain recombines TRBV6-2 or TRBV6-3 with TRBJ2-1; 10 bases map to TRBD1. Germline CDR1 is MNHEY and CDR2 is SVGEGT. Unmatched junction bases numbered 8, after V lost 6 bases and J lost 6 bases. The length of the CDR3 is 15 residues. Written as DNA, the CDR3 is TGTGCCAGCAGCCGCGGGACAGGGGAAATCAATGAGCAGTTCTTC. Protein product: CASSRGTGEINEQFF.

This clonotype was counted a single time. One junction end does not reproduce the germline sequence, and a read error may be involved. As DNA, the CDR3 is TGTGTCAGCAGCCCCCCGGGGAGGGCCTCGAAAGAGACCCAGTACTTC. It yields the protein CVSSPPGRASKETQYF. The chain couples TRBV7-9 to TRBJ2-5, with 7 positions matching TRBD2. Looked up from germline, CDR1 is SEHNR and CDR2 is FQNEAQ (reference sequence). The CDR3 has 16 residues.

A few counts support this clonotype. CDR3 in amino acids: CASTQNTEAFF. CDR3 coding DNA: TGTGCCAGCACCCAGAACACTGAAGCTTTCTTT. The chain employs TRBV7-2 and TRBJ1-1; D is unresolved. The germline V gene encodes CDR1 SGHTA and CDR2 FQGNSA. The length of the CDR3 is 11 residues. V was cut by 7 bases and J by 1 base, with 4 bases left in between.

This sequence joins TRBV9 and TRBJ1-2; 9 nucleotides match TRBD1. The CDR3 covers 15 residues. V was clipped by 4 bases and J by 3 bases; unmatched bases: 7. In germline, CDR1 is SGDLS, CDR2 YYNGEE. As DNA, the CDR3 is TGTGCCAGCAGCCCCGGGGACAGGGAGCACTATGGCTACACCTTC. Its protein is CASSPGDREHYGYTF.

In its sample, this clonotype was seen a few times. The gene calls are TRBV7-2 and TRBJ2-1; D remains unclear. Germline CDR1 is SGHTA and CDR2 is FQGNSA. The CDR3 runs to 17 residues. V was pared by 2 bases and J by 0 bases, with 14 bases between. CDR3 nucleotide sequence: TGTGCCAGCAGCTTAACGGCAGCCCCTGTCTCCTACAATGAGCAGTTCTTC. It codes for CASSLTAAPVSYNEQFF.

This clonotype was detected only a few times. This sequence joins TRBV5-1 and TRBJ2-5; 11 bases map to TRBD2. Germline trimming cut 0 bases from V and 6 bases from J; bases unmatched to any gene: 4. This CDR3 region has 15 residues. Germline-derived CDR1 and CDR2 are SGHRS and YFSETQ. The CDR3 region has the DNA TGCGCCAGCAGCTTGGTTACTAGCGGGAGAAAGACCCAGTACTTC. It translates to CASSLVTSGRKTQYF.

The genes are TRBV6-7 and TRBJ2-4; possibly TRBD2 for D (6 bases). TRBV6-7 carries the ORF label, with uncertain function. Trimming pared 6 bases from V and 3 bases from J, leaving 12 bases between. The CDR3 length is 14 residues. Here the CDR3 DNA reads TGTGCCAGCAGAACCAGACTAGTCAAAAACATTCAGTACTTC. Its translation is CASRTRLVKNIQYF.

The rearrangement links TRBV10-3 to TRBJ2-1; 9 nucleotides line up with TRBD1. The V gene's germline CDR1 is ENHRY and CDR2 SYGVKD. The CDR3 consists of 15 residues. V dropped 1 base and J dropped 5; count of bases not matched to a gene: 3. The CDR3 spells CAISEWGQGHNEQFF. Here the CDR3 DNA reads TGTGCCATCAGTGAGTGGGGACAGGGACACAATGAGCAGTTCTTC.

This clonotype was seen ten or more times. V gene TRBV6-6 combines with J gene TRBJ1-2, with D maybe TRBD1 (5 bases). This CDR3 has 12 residues. CDR1 MNHNY and CDR2 SVGAGI come from the germline V gene (reference sequence). V was clipped by 6 bases and J by 1 base, with 6 bases between them. For the CDR3, the DNA is TGTGCCAGCAGCAGGGATAACTATGGCTACACCTTC. Translation gives CASSRDNYGYTF.

This sequence joins TRBV2 and TRBJ2-5, with D uncertain. This CDR3 has 16 amino acids. Trimming left V 6 bases short and J 1 base short, with 18 bases between. From germline, CDR1 is SNHLY and CDR2 FYNNEI. This CDR3 reads CASRGSRFNPQETQYF. CDR3 DNA sequence: TGTGCCAGCAGGGGTAGCAGGTTTAATCCCCAAGAGACCCAGTACTTC.

The chain joins TRBV7-9 to TRBJ2-7; the match to TRBD1 covers 7 bases. Germline V CDR1 and CDR2: SEHNR, FQNEAQ (reference sequence). Germline trimming cut 5 bases from V and 5 bases from J; bases unmatched to any gene: 9. The CDR3 extends over 14 amino acids. The CDR3 sequence: CASSILPGTDEQYF. The CDR3, as DNA: TGTGCCAGCAGCATCCTACCCGGGACAGACGAGCAGTACTTC.

A single count supports this clonotype. The rearrangement uses TRBV4-1 and TRBJ2-3; D might be TRBD2 (7 bases). Germline values: CDR1 MGHRA, CDR2 YSYEKL. V shed 2 bases and J shed 14 bases, with 20 bases lying between them. The CDR3 has 14 residues. CDR3 sequence: CASSQKGGSRYAYF. CDR3 in DNA: TGCGCCAGCAGCCAAAAGGGGGGGTCTCGATACGCGTATTTT.

The chain combines TRBV5-1 with TRBJ1-2; TRBD1 is a possible D gene (5 bases). The V and J ends lost 7 bases and 2 bases respectively, with 15 bases between them. Germline assignment: CDR1 SGHRS and CDR2 YFSETQ. The length of the CDR3 is 14 residues. The CDR3 DNA reads TGCGCCAGCCGTCGGGACGTCCTGAACTATGGCTACACCTTC. The encoded protein is CASRRDVLNYGYTF.

This clonotype was observed a handful of times. V and J are TRBV20-1 and TRBJ2-6, with D possibly matching TRBD1 (6 bases). CDR1 and CDR2 (germline): DFQATT, SNEGSKA (reference sequence). V lost 4 bases and J lost 0, with 13 bases in between. This CDR3 has 16 amino acids. This chain's CDR3 is CSAKDRFISGANVLTF. As DNA, the CDR3 is TGCAGTGCTAAGGACAGATTCATCTCTGGGGCCAACGTCCTGACTTTC.

This clonotype turned up a few times. The genes are TRBV5-1 and TRBJ2-7, with 7 bases lining up with TRBD1. CDR1 and CDR2 (germline): SGHRS, YFSETQ. There are 15 residues in the CDR3. Trimming at V came to 2 bases and at J to 0 bases, leaving 5 bases not matched to a gene. The CDR3 is CASSFPGQTSYEQYF. CDR3 sequence (DNA): TGCGCCAGCAGCTTCCCGGGACAGACCTCCTACGAGCAGTACTTC.

This clonotype was observed a few times. The chain recombines TRBV27 with TRBJ2-7; 9 positions match TRBD1. Trimming at V came to 4 bases and at J to 6 bases, leaving 13 bases not matched to a gene. The CDR3 runs 16 residues. The germline gives CDR1 MNHEY, CDR2 SMNVEV (reference sequence). The CDR3 reads CASSSSWGQGLREQYF. The DNA for the CDR3 is TGTGCCAGCAGTTCCAGTTGGGGACAGGGTCTACGCGAGCAGTACTTC.

The chain has TRBV5-1 and TRBJ2-1; 9 positions agree with TRBD1. The V gene's germline CDR1 is SGHRS and CDR2 YFSETQ. CDR3 length equals 15 residues. Germline trimming cut 0 bases from V and 10 bases from J; bases unmatched to any gene: 8. CDR3 region: CASSLEGQGVREQFF. In nucleotides, the CDR3 is TGCGCCAGCAGCTTGGAGGGACAGGGAGTTAGGGAGCAGTTCTTC. Full variable domain (remainder filled in from reference TRBV5-1 and TRBJ2-1): KAGVTQTPRYLIKTRGQQVTLSCSPISGHRSVSWYQQTPGQGLQFLFEYFSETQRNKGNFPGRFSGRQFSNSRSEMNVSTLELGDSALYLCASSLEGQGVREQFFGPGTRLTVL.

The chain is built from TRBV7-3 and TRBJ2-1; the D is unclear. Germline lookup yields CDR1 SGHTA and CDR2 FQGTGA. V gave up 1 base and J gave up 0 bases, with 7 bases separating them. This CDR3 comprises 15 residues. The CDR3 here is CASSLKVDSYNEQFF. The DNA of the CDR3 is TGTGCCAGCAGCTTAAAGGTAGACTCCTACAATGAGCAGTTCTTC.

The CDR3 is CASSEGPGPRYEQYF. Here the CDR3 DNA reads TGTGCCAGCAGTGAAGGACCGGGACCTCGATACGAGCAGTACTTC. This chain uses TRBV2 with TRBJ2-5, with D possibly being TRBD1 or TRBD2 (5 bases each). The end of the DNA aligns better with TRBJ2-7, so the J call may be wrong. CDR1 is SNHLY and CDR2 is FYNNEI in the germline V gene. The CDR3 covers 15 residues.

This clonotype was seen a few times. The V and J genes are TRBV7-8 and TRBJ2-3; 10 bases are shared with TRBD2. The CDR3 loop spans 16 amino acids. CDR1 SGHVS and CDR2 FQNEAQ come from the germline V gene. The ends lost 5 bases at V and 14 bases at J; junction bases unmatched: 19. CDR3 amino acids: CASSPQRTSGSRYAYF. CDR3 DNA: TGTGCCAGCAGCCCTCAGAGGACTAGCGGTTCGAGATACGCGTATTTT.

This chain's CDR3 is CSVSTGTANPNEKLFF. In nucleotides, the CDR3 is TGCAGCGTCTCGACCGGGACAGCCAATCCTAATGAAAAACTGTTTTTT. The chain couples TRBV29-1 to TRBJ1-4, with 7 nucleotides matching TRBD1. V gave up 6 bases and J gave up 3 bases; unmatched junction bases: 13. This CDR3 has 16 residues. Germline V gene sequence: CDR1 SQVTM, CDR2 ANQGSEA. The full variable domain, rest sourced from reference TRBV29-1 and TRBJ1-4, is SAVISQKPSRDICQRGTSLTIQCQVDSQVTMMFWYRQQPGQSLTLIATANQGSEATYESGFVIDKFPISRPNLTFSTLTVSNMSPEDSSIYLCSVSTGTANPNEKLFFGSGTQLSVL.

The chain joins TRBV27 to TRBJ2-1; TRBD2 aligns across 11 bases. The ends lost 5 bases at V and 9 bases at J; junction bases unmatched: 9. Looked up from germline, CDR1 is MNHEY and CDR2 is SMNVEV (reference sequence). This CDR3 is built from 15 residues. The CDR3 nucleotides read TGTGCCAGCAGTCCCCCCCCGGGACTAGCGGCTGAGCAGTTCTTC. Its translation: CASSPPPGLAAEQFF.

The V call is TRBV7-9, the J call TRBJ2-1, with TRBD2 as a possible D gene (5 bases). V lost 8 bases and J lost 8, with 19 bases in between. The CDR3 spans 14 residues. Germline-derived CDR1 and CDR2 are SEHNR and FQNEAQ (reference sequence). CDR3 bases: TGTGCCAGCGCGGTAGCGAGGGATCTCGATGAGCAGTTCTTC. Residues: CASAVARDLDEQFF.

This clonotype came up a few times. This chain joins TRBV5-1 and TRBJ1-1; weak D call: TRBD1 (5 bases). Germline CDR1 and CDR2: SGHRS and YFSETQ. This CDR3 contains 13 residues. V lost 2 bases, J lost 4 bases, and 9 bases lay in between. The DNA for the CDR3 is TGCGCCAGCAGCTTCGGCGGGACCACTGAAGCTTTCTTT. It specifies CASSFGGTTEAFF.